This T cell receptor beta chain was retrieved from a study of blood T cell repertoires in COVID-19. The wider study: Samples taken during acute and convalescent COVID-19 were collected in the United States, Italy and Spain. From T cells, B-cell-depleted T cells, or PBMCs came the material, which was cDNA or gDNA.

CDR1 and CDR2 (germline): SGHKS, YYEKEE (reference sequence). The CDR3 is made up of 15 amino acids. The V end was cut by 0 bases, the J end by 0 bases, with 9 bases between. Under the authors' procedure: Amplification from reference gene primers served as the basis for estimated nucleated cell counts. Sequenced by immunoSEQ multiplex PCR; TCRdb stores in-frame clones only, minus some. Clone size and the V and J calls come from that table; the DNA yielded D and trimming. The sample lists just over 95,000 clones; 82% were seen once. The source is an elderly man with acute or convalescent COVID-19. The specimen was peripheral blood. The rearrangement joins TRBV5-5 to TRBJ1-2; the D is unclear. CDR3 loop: CASSLDTNANYGYTF. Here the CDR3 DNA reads TGTGCCAGCAGCTTGGATACAAACGCTAACTATGGCTACACCTTC.